These T cell receptor beta chains were read from a single sample in a study of blood T cell repertoires in COVID-19. Only in-frame clones appear in the TCRdb table, and some are missing; sequencing was by immunoSEQ multiplex PCR. The data show 120,000 or so clones, with 70% to 80% seen just once and less than 7.5% held by the top ten. Input material: peripheral blood. The receptors shown here come from a man in his 70s with acute or convalescent COVID-19. The CDR3 runs from the conserved cysteine through the conserved F or W. D genes are given only for firm matches. Clone size is shown for a subset of rows, as once, few, many or a class of expanded clone.

D gene: TRBD1
clone size: -
V gene: TRBV2
J gene: TRBJ2-3
CDR3 protein: CASAGTAATDTQYF
CDR3 DNA: TGTGCCAGCGCCGGGACAGCGGCTACAGATACGCAGTATTTT

D gene: TRBD2
clone size: -
V gene: TRBV7-2
J gene: TRBJ2-3
CDR3 protein: CASRPGGVSSFSYF
CDR3 DNA: TGTGCCAGCCGACCCGGGGGGGTTAGCTCCTTCTCGTATTTT

D gene: -
clone size: once
V gene: TRBV7-2
J gene: TRBJ2-3
CDR3 protein: CASSLVPGTDTQYF
CDR3 DNA: TGTGCCAGCAGCTTAGTCCCGGGCACAGATACGCAGTATTTT

D gene: -
clone size: -
V gene: TRBV7-3
J gene: TRBJ2-7
CDR3 protein: CASSLTGGGYEQYF
CDR3 DNA: TGTGCCAGCAGCTTAACGGGGGGTGGCTACGAGCAGTACTTC

D gene: TRBD1
clone size: few
V gene: TRBV7-2
J gene: TRBJ2-7
CDR3 protein: CASSLAAGGYEQYF
CDR3 DNA: TGTGCCAGCAGCTTAGCGGCAGGGGGCTACGAGCAGTACTTC

D gene: -
clone size: -
V gene: TRBV6-5
J gene: TRBJ2-1
CDR3 protein: CASSYLAADNEQFF
CDR3 DNA: TGTGCCAGCAGTTACTTAGCGGCGGACAATGAGCAGTTCTTC

D gene: TRBD1
clone size: -
V gene: TRBV15
J gene: TRBJ1-4
CDR3 protein: CATTSLPGQGNEKLFF
CDR3 DNA: TGTGCCACCACTTCACTACCGGGACAGGGGAATGAAAAACTGTTTTTT

D gene: TRBD1
clone size: -
V gene: TRBV6-6
J gene: TRBJ2-7
CDR3 protein: CASSYSPDRGFYEQYF
CDR3 DNA: TGTGCCAGCAGTTATTCCCCGGACAGGGGTTTCTACGAGCAGTACTTC

D gene: TRBD2
clone size: -
V gene: TRBV6-5
J gene: TRBJ2-7
CDR3 protein: CASSPGGGSSYEQYF
CDR3 DNA: TGTGCCAGCAGTCCGGGGGGGGGCAGCTCCTACGAGCAGTACTTC

D gene: -
clone size: once
V gene: TRBV19
J gene: TRBJ2-1
CDR3 protein: CASSIPGGGNEQFF
CDR3 DNA: TGTGCCAGTAGTATACCGGGGGGCGGGAATGAGCAGTTCTTC